This T cell receptor beta chain was retrieved from a study of beta chain features in type 1 diabetes. At the level of the study: All samples combined gave about 100 million sorted cells for examination. Study-wide findings and caveats: PCR, the amplification step, might favor shorter templates, equally in patients and controls.

To note about this clone: The antigen is not known. Other DNA sequences in this sample translate to the same CDR3.

V shed 0 bases and J 3 bases; nucleotides not matched to a gene: 3. The CDR3 extends over 16 amino acids. From germline, CDR1 is SGHTA and CDR2 FQGNSA. Isolation of CD4+ naive, central memory, regulatory and stem cell-like memory cells was achieved by sorting via CD45RO/CCR7/CD25/CD127/CD95/CD27. What was sequenced were expressed TCRB transcripts, since all of the isolated RNA had been reverse transcribed. Measured with immunoSEQ multiplex PCR; TCRdb has only the in-frame clones, and not every one. Found here are 850,000 to 900,000 clones, under 20% of them singletons; the top ten hold 0.02% to 0.03%.

What was sequenced was naive CD4+ T cells from blood. The rearrangement joins TRBV7-2 to TRBJ2-3; TRBD2 agrees at 10 bases. The source of this sequence is a woman between 18 and 30 years old in good health. CDR3 residues: CASSLALAGVTDTQYF. CDR3 nucleotides: TGTGCCAGCAGCTTAGCCCTAGCGGGAGTGACAGATACGCAGTATTTT.